This T cell receptor beta chain was sequenced during a study of early T cells in non-severe SARS-CoV-2 infection. Study information: Sequencing of unsorted whole blood was done on bulk RNA, leaving chains unpaired. Overall study results and limits: Missing private and CD4 specificities, VDJdb matching favored anti-spike CD8 responses.

There are many counts of this clonotype. Its antigen is as yet unknown. Unique molecular identifiers (one per individual cDNA molecule) were attached. TCRdb processed the 5' RACE reads anew with MiXCR; each CDR3 protein has one entry. This table has some 41,000 distinct CDR3 sequences, around 6.1% appearing once. The CDR3 spans 15 residues. From germline, CDR1 is MNHEY and CDR2 SVGAGI. V was clipped by 2 bases and J by 4 bases, with 13 bases between them. Sequencing was performed on whole blood. The TCR originated in an adult who was a healthcare worker with PCR-confirmed SARS-CoV-2 infection or an uninfected control (not recorded which). The chain recombines TRBV6-5 with TRBJ2-3, with D possibly TRBD2 on 5 matching bases. The chain's CDR3 is CASSYDTSTADTQYF. CDR3 nucleotides: TGTGCCAGCAGTTACGATACTAGTACAGCAGATACGCAGTATTTT.